These 17 T cell receptor beta chains were sequenced from one sample in a study of T cell responses to AZD1222 COVID-19 vaccine. Method: immunoSEQ multiplex PCR; TCRdb's copy keeps in-frame clones and lacks some. This sample has about 53,000 clones; 87% occur once, and the top ten carry roughly 2.6%. Sequenced material: peripheral blood, taken 28 days after the second AZD1222 dose. Receptor source: an adult who received the AZD1222 COVID-19 vaccine.

The rearrangement links TRBV5-1 to TRBJ2-7; 9 positions match TRBD2. This CDR3 has 14 residues. Germline CDR1 reads SGHRS; CDR2 reads YFSETQ. V lost 2 bases to trimming and J lost 6 bases; unmatched junction nucleotides: 6. The CDR3 region has the DNA TGCGCCAGCAGCTTCGGGGGTAGCGGGAGCGAGCAGTACTTC. It is translated as CASSFGGSGSEQYF.

This chain connects TRBV7-2 to TRBJ2-7; no firm D call. Between the trimmed V and J ends, which lost 5 bases and 3 bases, there was a span of 17 bases. Germline V gene data show CDR1 as SGHTA and CDR2 as FQGNSA. The CDR3 runs 15 residues. The CDR3 coding sequence is TGTGCCAGCAGCCCCGACTCCAGGACCCGCTACGAGCAGTACTTC. Translation gives CASSPDSRTRYEQYF.

The chain recombines TRBV5-1 with TRBJ1-1; TRBD1 matches 8 bases. The CDR3 runs to 16 residues. Germline CDR1 reads SGHRS; CDR2 reads YFSETQ. Unmatched junction bases numbered 7, after V lost 3 bases and J lost 0 bases. The CDR3 protein is CASSYWTGNLNTEAFF. CDR3 nucleotide sequence: TGCGCCAGCAGCTACTGGACAGGGAACCTGAACACTGAAGCTTTCTTT.

V gene TRBV18 combines with J gene TRBJ1-3, with D perhaps matching TRBD1 (6 bases). Germline lookup yields CDR1 KGHSH and CDR2 LQKENI. The CDR3 length is 16 residues. V was pared by 1 base and J by 0 bases, with 10 bases between. CDR3 region: CASSPRQVLSGNTIYF. The CDR3 DNA follows: TGTGCCAGCTCACCACGACAGGTCCTCTCTGGAAACACCATATATTTT.

The V call is TRBV13, the J call TRBJ2-5, with D perhaps being TRBD1 or TRBD2 (5 bases each). The germline V and J ends were trimmed by 1 base and 5 bases, with 8 bases remaining between them. The CDR3 has 13 residues. CDR1 and CDR2 (germline): PRHDT, FYEKMQ (reference sequence). Written as DNA, the CDR3 is TGTGCCAGCAGCTTAGCGGGACGGGAGACCCAGTACTTC. Translating gives CASSLAGRETQYF.

The chain uses TRBV9 and TRBJ2-3, with D perhaps TRBD1 or TRBD2 (5 bases each). Trimming took 0 bases from V and 0 from J, leaving 20 bases between them. The CDR3 runs to 19 residues. Germline CDR1 is SGDLS and CDR2 is YYNGEE. For the CDR3, the DNA is TGTGCCAGCAGCGTAGATTGGGGCGGGTCCATTTCTAGCACAGATACGCAGTATTTT. Its translation: CASSVDWGGSISSTDTQYF.

V gene TRBV19 combines with J gene TRBJ2-4, with 8 bases aligning to TRBD2. V lost 5 bases, J lost 8 bases, and 8 bases stayed unmatched. The germline CDR1 and CDR2 sequences are LNHDA and SQIVND (reference sequence). The CDR3 sequence is 14 residues long. The CDR3 DNA reads TGTGCCAGTAGTTTGGGACTAGGGCTGGACATTCAGTACTTC. This translates into CASSLGLGLDIQYF.

J is TRBJ1-3 and V is TRBV19, with 9 bases fitting TRBD1. The CDR3 is made up of 13 amino acids. Germline loops: CDR1 LNHDA, CDR2 SQIVND (reference sequence). V gave up 6 bases and J gave up 4 bases; unmatched junction bases: 1. CDR3 region: CASRGQGGNTIYF. CDR3 sequence (DNA): TGTGCCAGTAGGGGACAGGGAGGAAACACCATATATTTT.

The J gene is TRBJ2-4, the V gene TRBV9; D is possibly TRBD1 or TRBD2 (5 bases each). Trimming took 4 bases from V and 6 from J, leaving 8 bases between them. Germline V gene sequence: CDR1 SGDLS, CDR2 YYNGEE. CDR3 length equals 12 residues. CDR3 nucleotide sequence: TGTGCCAGCAGCCGGGACGGAAACATTCAGTACTTC. Translated, it gives CASSRDGNIQYF.

The DNA for the CDR3 is TGTGCCAGTAGTATAGGCAACGCGGCGAACACTGAAGCTTTCTTT. Translation gives CASSIGNAANTEAFF. This chain joins TRBV19 and TRBJ1-1; D gene ambiguous. The V and J ends lost 1 base and 1 base respectively, with 10 bases between them. The CDR3 loop spans 15 amino acids. The germline V gene encodes CDR1 LNHDA and CDR2 SQIVND (reference sequence).

The genes are TRBV4-1 and TRBJ2-5; 8 bases match TRBD2. The junction had 2 bases not matched to a gene; V was cut back by 4 bases and J by 4 bases. Germline V gene sequence: CDR1 MGHRA, CDR2 YSYEKL. There are 13 residues in the CDR3. Written as DNA, the CDR3 is TGCGCCAGCAGCCGCGGGGGGCTAGAGACCCAGTACTTC. Translation: CASSRGGLETQYF.

The V gene is TRBV11-3, the J gene TRBJ1-4; D call uncertain. CDR3 length equals 13 residues. The V end lost 5 bases, the J end lost 0 bases, and 4 bases lay between the germline ends. Germline values: CDR1 SGHNT, CDR2 YENEEA. The CDR3 DNA is TGTGCCAGCAGCGGTGCAACTAATGAAAAACTGTTTTTT. Residues: CASSGATNEKLFF.

V is TRBV5-4 and J is TRBJ1-3; D not resolved. This CDR3 contains 13 residues. CDR1 is SGHNT and CDR2 is YYREEE in the germline V gene (reference sequence). Trimming pared 2 bases from V and 4 bases from J, leaving 7 bases between. CDR3 nucleotides: TGTGCCAGCAGCTTTCGGGCCGGAAACACCATATATTTT. This sequence encodes CASSFRAGNTIYF.

CDR3 bases: TGTGCCAGCACCCTAATGGCTAGCGGACCCTACGAGCAGTACTTC. It translates to CASTLMASGPYEQYF. The chain joins TRBV2 to TRBJ2-7, with 7 bases that match TRBD2. J lost 2 bases, V lost 7 bases, and 11 bases had no gene match. This CDR3 is built from 15 residues. Germline V gives CDR1 SNHLY, CDR2 FYNNEI. Variable domain in full (rest from reference TRBV2 and TRBJ2-7): EPEVTQTPSHQVTQMGQEVILRCVPISNHLYFYWYRQILGQKVEFLVSFYNNEISEKSEIFDDQFSVERPDGSNFTLKIRSTKLEDSAMYFCASTLMASGPYEQYFGPGTRLTVT.

This chain joins TRBV9 and TRBJ1-5, with D maybe TRBD1 (5 bases). With 0 bases removed from V and 2 bases from J, the gap between germline ends came to 6 bases. CDR3 length equals 14 residues. Germline values: CDR1 SGDLS, CDR2 YYNGEE. DNA of the CDR3: TGTGCCAGCAGCGTAGAGGGGCGCAATCAGCCCCAGCATTTT. Its protein product is CASSVEGRNQPQHF.

The chain combines TRBV28 with TRBJ2-7; TRBD1 aligns across 7 bases. The CDR3 totals 14 residues. The V and J ends lost 5 bases and 2 bases, in that order; junction bases with no gene match: 6. CDR1 is MDHEN and CDR2 is SYDVKM in the germline V gene. DNA for the CDR3: TGTGCCAGCAGTCTTCCGAGGGGGCCCTACGAGCAGTACTTC. Amino acids: CASSLPRGPYEQYF.

Notes on this clone: Germline is not matched at one junction end, which may reflect a read error. V and J are TRBV6-1 and TRBJ2-2; the match to TRBD2 covers 10 bases. The CDR3 is 16 residues long. In germline, CDR1 is MNHNS, CDR2 SASEGT. Here the CDR3 DNA reads TGTGCCAGCAGGGAAGCGGGAGGGGCGAACACCGGGGAGCTGTTTTTT. Protein: CASREAGGANTGELFF.